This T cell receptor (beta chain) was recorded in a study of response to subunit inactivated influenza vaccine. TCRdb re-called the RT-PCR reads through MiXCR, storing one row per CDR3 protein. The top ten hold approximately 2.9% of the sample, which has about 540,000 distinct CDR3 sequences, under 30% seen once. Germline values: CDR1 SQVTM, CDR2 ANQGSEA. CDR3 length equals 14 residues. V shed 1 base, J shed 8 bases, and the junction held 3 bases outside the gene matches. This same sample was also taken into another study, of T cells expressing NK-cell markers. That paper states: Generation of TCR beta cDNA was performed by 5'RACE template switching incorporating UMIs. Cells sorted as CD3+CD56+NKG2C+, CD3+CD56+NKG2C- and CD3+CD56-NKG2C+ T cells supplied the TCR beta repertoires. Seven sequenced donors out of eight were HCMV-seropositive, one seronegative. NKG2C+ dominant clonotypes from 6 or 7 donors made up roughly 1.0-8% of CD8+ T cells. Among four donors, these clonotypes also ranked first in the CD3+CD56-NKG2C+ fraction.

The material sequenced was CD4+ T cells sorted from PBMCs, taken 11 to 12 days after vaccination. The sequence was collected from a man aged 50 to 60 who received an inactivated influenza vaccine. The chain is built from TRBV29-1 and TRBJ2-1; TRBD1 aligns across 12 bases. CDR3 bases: TGCAGCGTTGAAGGGGACAGGGGGCACTATGAGCAGTTCTTC. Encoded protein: CSVEGDRGHYEQFF.